The sequence of this T cell receptor beta chain was determined in a study of CD8 T cells in ankylosing spondylitis (dated by TCRdb to the late 2010s). Notes on the research overall: The study profiled T cell receptor beta repertoires in healthy donors and ankylosing spondylitis patients to find disease-linked TCR variants. The full study cohort was made up of about 24 ankylosing spondylitis patients and around 100 healthy donors. Samples of peripheral blood were taken, and for ankylosing spondylitis patients, synovial fluid was collected as well. Overall study results and their limits: Blood from ankylosing spondylitis patients appeared to be characterized by a TCR beta motif composed of eight highly homologous amino acid variants. Some TCR beta motif variants had previously been reported in synovial fluid and blood of reactive arthritis patients, which suggested common disease-initiation mechanisms. The disease-linked clones were reported as significantly enriched in matched synovial fluid samples from ankylosing spondylitis patients. The disease-linked clones showed a CD8+ phenotype and occurred at relatively low frequencies in peripheral blood.

The junction shows trimming of 5 bases on V and 3 bases on J, plus 11 bases between the germline ends. CDR1 and CDR2 were assigned from the germline V gene (reference sequence) as PRHDT and FYEKMQ. Reading from cysteine to phenylalanine, the CDR3 counts 13 amino acids. Just the 39-base CDR3 DNA is kept, in frame starting at base 1. As to this clonotype: Its antigen remains unidentified. Qualities for individual bases were not recorded, and no much larger clone is one base off.

The sequencing machine was an Illumina HiSeq 2500. Quantitative 5'-RACE with molecular barcodes was used to prepare TCR beta libraries. On the study's bioinformatics: A new computational method based on a probabilistic model of VDJ rearrangement was used to identify disease-linked TCR variants. Using fastp trimming at Q25 and MiXCR clonotype assembly, TCRdb reanalyzed the public sequencing data and kept in-frame beta chains. Each entry is one CDR3 protein sequence, shown with its most common DNA and genes. The V and J calls were determined by TCRdb, not by the authors. For this sample the table gives under 200,000 distinct CDR3 sequences, of which approximately 10% were detected only once. The ten largest account for approximately 15% of the sample.

The sequence is built from TRBV13 and TRBJ2-7, with no confident D gene call. The TCR was taken from a female donor with ankylosing spondylitis or in good health (not recorded which). Sample: blood, either unsorted or a sorted T cell fraction (not recorded which). The sequence in DNA is TGTGCCAGCAGCCAAAACCCCAACTACGAGCAGTACTTC. Translation gives CASSQNPNYEQYF.